This TCR beta chain was identified in a study of breast tumors, draining lymph nodes, adjacent tissues. Trimming left V 2 bases short and J 3 bases short, with 9 bases between. This CDR3 has 13 amino acids. Germline V CDR1 and CDR2: SGDLS, YYNGEE. MiXCR was run by TCRdb on the multiplex PCR reads, yielding one entry per CDR3 protein. The table has 60,000 to 70,000 distinct CDR3 sequences, around 52% seen once. In its sample, this clonotype was seen many times. Its matching antigen is unknown. A clone one base away is much larger, so this may be a read error. The conserved final phenylalanine or tryptophan is absent from the CDR3, which likely points to a read error. Study-wide results and caveats: Data only fit, rather than demonstrated, lymph node origin of most tumor T cells. Luminal-like breast cancer showed significantly greater tumor-nontumor repertoire similarity than basal-like breast cancer did. Most tumor T cells seemingly derive from lymph node, then expand in tumor.

Source material: breast tumor tissue. This clonotype originated in a female donor with breast cancer. Some clones in this sample may be carry-over from other donors' samples. This chain links TRBV9 with TRBJ2-7; D possibly corresponds to TRBD1 (6 bases). CDR3 protein: CASSVQQGYEQYS. In nucleotides, the CDR3 is TGTGCCAGCAGCGTGCAACAGGGCTACGAGCAGTACTCC.